A single sample gave rise to the 18 T cell receptor beta chains below, sequenced in a study of T cells in Graves' hyperthyroidism and ophthalmopathy. TCR beta CDR3 regions were amplified from RNA. First-round RT-PCR with HTBI primers amplified the TCR CDR3 region. TCRdb reanalysed the multiplex PCR reads using MiXCR and keeps one entry per CDR3 protein. The sample has a few hundred thousand distinct CDR3 sequences; 15% to 17% are singletons. Specimen: blood. The receptors derive from a woman younger than 35 with Graves' hyperthyroidism.

J is TRBJ2-2 and V is TRBV19; weak D call: TRBD2 (6 bases). The CDR3 is 15 amino acids. V lost 1 base, J lost 6 bases, and 12 bases lay in between. Germline CDR1 and CDR2: LNHDA and SQIVND (reference sequence). Here the CDR3 DNA reads TGTGCCAGTAGTATAGTAGGGCGGGGCCCCGGGGAGCTGTTTTTT. It is translated as CASSIVGRGPGELFF.

This clonotype has a count of ten or more. CDR3 nucleotides: TGTGCCAGCAGCGCCACCAATCTAGCGGGGGTATACAATGAGCAGTTCTTC. Translation gives CASSATNLAGVYNEQFF. V is TRBV3-1 and J is TRBJ2-1; TRBD2 aligns across 10 bases. The V and J ends lost 5 bases and 4 bases, in that order; junction bases with no gene match: 11. There are 17 residues in the CDR3. Per the germline V gene, CDR1 is LGHDT and CDR2 is YNNKEL (reference sequence).

This clonotype has only a few counts. CDR3 sequence (DNA): TGTGCCAGCAGCCTTACCCCGGGACAGGGAGGCGGGGAGCTGTTTTTT. This translates into CASSLTPGQGGGELFF. This chain connects TRBV27 to TRBJ2-2, with 9 bases aligning to TRBD1. V was pared by 6 bases and J by 7 bases, with 12 bases of the junction left unmatched. This CDR3 contains 16 residues. Germline loops: CDR1 MNHEY, CDR2 SMNVEV (reference sequence).

Worth noting for this clonotype: The CDR3 carries no conserved terminal phenylalanine or tryptophan, so it likely arises from a read error. The genes are TRBV13 and TRBJ2-1, with 10 positions matching TRBD2. The CDR3 runs to 15 residues. Trimming took 2 bases from V and 9 from J; bases not matched to a gene: 7. Germline-derived CDR1 and CDR2 are PRHDT and FYEKMQ (reference sequence). The CDR3 loop reads CASSLPGLANGEQFL. In nucleotides, the CDR3 is TGTGCCAGCAGCTTACCGGGACTAGCGAACGGTGAGCAGTTCTTA.

This clonotype was seen many times. The chain employs TRBV5-5 and TRBJ1-2; possibly TRBD1 for D (6 bases). The length of the CDR3 is 15 residues. V gave up 0 bases and J gave up 4 bases, with 13 bases separating them. The germline V gene has CDR1 SGHKS and CDR2 YYEKEE (reference sequence). The CDR3 nucleotides are TGTGCCAGCAGCTTGGTCCCCGAGGGGGGCTATGGCTACACCTTC. Amino acids: CASSLVPEGGYGYTF.

This clonotype was recorded at least ten times. The chain couples TRBV18 to TRBJ2-7, with a possible D match to TRBD2 (6 bases). Germline CDR1 KGHSH, CDR2 LQKENI. V was clipped by 6 bases and J by 7 bases, with 10 bases between them. CDR3 length equals 11 residues. The CDR3 here is CASSGGLEQYF. CDR3 nucleotide sequence: TGTGCCAGCTCCGGGGGTTTGGAGCAGTACTTC. The full variable domain, completed using reference TRBV18 and TRBJ2-7, is NAGVMQNPRHLVRRRGQEARLRCSPMKGHSHVYWYRQLPEEGLKFMVYLQKENIIDESGMPKERFSAEFPKEGPSILRIQQVVRGDSAAYFCASSGGLEQYFGPGTRLTVT.

This clonotype came up a few times. This chain uses TRBV4-1 with TRBJ2-3; 8 bases align to TRBD1. Germline CDR1 reads MGHRA; CDR2 reads YSYEKL. The CDR3 runs 17 residues. Germline trimming cut 1 base from V and 10 bases from J; bases unmatched to any gene: 16. CDR3 loop: CASSQVGGQGLAHAQYF. The DNA for the CDR3 is TGCGCCAGCAGCCAAGTGGGAGGACAGGGTCTAGCTCACGCGCAGTATTTT.

This clonotype was seen more than once but under ten times. The chain combines TRBV7-3 with TRBJ1-1; 11 bases agree with TRBD1. V lost 5 bases to trimming and J lost 4 bases; unmatched junction nucleotides: 15. CDR3 size: 18 residues. The V gene's germline CDR1 is SGHTA and CDR2 FQGTGA. The CDR3 reads CASSPPSDRGRGGTEAFF. In DNA, the CDR3 is TGTGCCAGCAGCCCCCCTTCGGACAGGGGGCGCGGTGGCACTGAAGCTTTCTTT. Supplemented by reference TRBV7-3 and TRBJ1-1, the full variable domain reads GAGVSQTPSNKVTEKGKYVELRCDPISGHTALYWYRQSLGQGPEFLIYFQGTGAADDSGLPNDRFFAVRPEGSVSTLKIQRTERGDSAVYLCASSPPSDRGRGGTEAFFGQGTRLTVV.

This clonotype was observed at least ten times. This rearrangement joins TRBV11-3 to TRBJ2-3; no clear D gene. The CDR3 sequence is 12 residues long. Germline V lookup: CDR1 SGHNT, CDR2 YENEEA. Trimming took off 5 bases at V and 1 base at J, with 4 bases between the two ends. The CDR3 spells CASSQRTDTQYF. The CDR3 coding sequence is TGTGCCAGCAGCCAGCGCACAGATACGCAGTATTTT.

In this sample, this clonotype turned up many times. The chain joins TRBV2 to TRBJ2-5, with D possibly matching TRBD2 (6 bases). Germline values: CDR1 SNHLY, CDR2 FYNNEI. CDR3 length equals 13 residues. V lost 6 bases and J 5 bases, leaving 13 bases between the germline ends. CDR3 region: CASRGGPVETQYF. CDR3 DNA sequence: TGTGCCAGCAGGGGGGGACCGGTGGAGACCCAGTACTTC.

There are many counts of this clonotype. The CDR3 sequence is CASSQTGLAGGRETQYF. The CDR3 DNA reads TGCGCCAGCAGCCAAACGGGACTAGCGGGAGGAAGGGAGACCCAGTACTTC. This chain joins TRBV4-1 and TRBJ2-5, with 15 bases matching TRBD2. Germline assignment: CDR1 MGHRA and CDR2 YSYEKL. The CDR3 contains 17 residues. With 2 bases clipped from V and 5 bases from J, the junction kept 6 bases outside the gene matches.

This clonotype was found many times. The gene calls are TRBV11-3 and TRBJ2-7; D call uncertain. Germline CDR1 reads SGHNT; CDR2 reads YENEEA. The CDR3 runs 14 residues. Trimming stripped 3 bases from V and 6 bases from J, with 15 bases between. CDR3 loop: CASSFADQASEQYF. CDR3 bases: TGTGCCAGCAGCTTCGCCGATCAGGCCTCCGAGCAGTACTTC. The variable domain in full, with the rest retrieved from reference TRBV11-3 and TRBJ2-7, is EAGVVQSPRYKIIEKKQPVAFWCNPISGHNTLYWYLQNLGQGPELLIRYENEEAVDDSQLPKDRFSAERLKGVDSTLKIQPAELGDSAVYLCASSFADQASEQYFGPGTRLTVT.

The V and J genes are TRBV7-3 and TRBJ2-7, with 9 bases that match TRBD1. J gave up 3 bases and V 2 bases, and 5 bases lay outside the gene matches. The length of the CDR3 is 15 residues. Germline V gene sequence: CDR1 SGHTA, CDR2 FQGTGA. CDR3 region: CASSLFPGQGYEQYF. DNA for the CDR3: TGTGCCAGCAGCTTATTTCCGGGACAGGGCTACGAGCAGTACTTC.

This clonotype showed up many times. The rearrangement uses TRBV7-3 and TRBJ2-2, with D unresolved. Deletions cut 3 bases from V and 0 bases from J, with 11 bases between. Germline assignment: CDR1 SGHTA and CDR2 FQGTGA. The CDR3 length is 16 residues. The CDR3 DNA is TGTGCCAGCAGCTTGGCAGAGGCAGCGAACACCGGGGAGCTGTTTTTT. Its protein product is CASSLAEAANTGELFF. Variable domain in full (rest from reference TRBV7-3 and TRBJ2-2): GAGVSQTPSNKVTEKGKYVELRCDPISGHTALYWYRQSLGQGPEFLIYFQGTGAADDSGLPNDRFFAVRPEGSVSTLKIQRTERGDSAVYLCASSLAEAANTGELFFGEGSRLTVL.

This clonotype showed up just a few times. The chain combines TRBV18 with TRBJ1-3; possible D gene TRBD1, 6 bases. Germline assignment: CDR1 KGHSH and CDR2 LQKENI. The CDR3 runs to 16 residues. Trimming removed 3 bases at V and 7 bases at J, with 19 bases between. The CDR3 DNA reads TGTGCCAGCTCACCCCAATCCGGGACACTCCGTAACACCATATATTTT. Translating gives CASSPQSGTLRNTIYF.

This clonotype was seen at least ten times. The gene calls are TRBV4-2 and TRBJ2-1; either TRBD1 or TRBD2 may fit D (5 bases each). The germline V gene has CDR1 LGHNA and CDR2 YNFKEQ. With 0 bases removed from V and 9 bases from J, the gap between germline ends came to 6 bases. The CDR3 length is 12 residues. The CDR3 spells CASSQDGGEQFF. Here the CDR3 DNA reads TGTGCCAGCAGCCAAGATGGGGGTGAGCAGTTCTTC.

Remarks on this clonotype: Given a much more abundant clone one base away, this may be a read error. The rearrangement links TRBV7-3 to TRBJ1-6; weak D call: TRBD1 (5 bases). This CDR3 is built from 14 residues. CDR1 is SGHTA, CDR2 FQGTGA, per germline. The CDR3, as DNA: TGTGCCGGCAGCTTAGCGGGGGGGAATTCACCCCTCCACTTT. It codes for CAGSLAGGNSPLHF.

This clonotype came up many times. The chain links TRBV6-1 to TRBJ1-5, with a possible D match to TRBD1 (5 bases). This CDR3 contains 15 residues. Germline lookup yields CDR1 MNHNS and CDR2 SASEGT. V was cut by 5 bases and J by 0 bases, with 11 bases left in between. DNA for the CDR3: TGTGCCAGCAGTTCCCCGACAGATAGCAATCAGCCCCAGCATTTT. It translates to CASSSPTDSNQPQHF.